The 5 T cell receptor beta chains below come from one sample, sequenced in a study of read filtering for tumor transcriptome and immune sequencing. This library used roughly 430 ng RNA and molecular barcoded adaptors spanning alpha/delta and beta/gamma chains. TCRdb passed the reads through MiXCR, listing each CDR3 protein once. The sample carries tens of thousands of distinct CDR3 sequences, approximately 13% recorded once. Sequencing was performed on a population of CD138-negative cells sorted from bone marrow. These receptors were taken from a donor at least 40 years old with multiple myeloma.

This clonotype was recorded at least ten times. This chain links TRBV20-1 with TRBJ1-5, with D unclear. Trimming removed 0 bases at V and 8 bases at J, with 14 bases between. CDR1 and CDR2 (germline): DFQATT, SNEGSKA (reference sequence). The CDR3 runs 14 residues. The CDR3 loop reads CSARDNLQAEPQHF. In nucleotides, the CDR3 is TGCAGTGCTAGAGATAATCTCCAAGCAGAGCCCCAGCATTTT.

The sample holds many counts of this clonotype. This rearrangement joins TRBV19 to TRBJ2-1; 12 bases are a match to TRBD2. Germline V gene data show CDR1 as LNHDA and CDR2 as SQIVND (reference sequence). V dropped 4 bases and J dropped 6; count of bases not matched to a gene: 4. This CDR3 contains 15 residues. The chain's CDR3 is CASSKTSGSFNEQFF. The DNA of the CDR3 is TGTGCCAGTAGTAAGACTAGCGGGAGTTTCAATGAGCAGTTCTTC.

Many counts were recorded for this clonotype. The CDR3 is CASSTLTSNEQFF. DNA of the CDR3: TGCGCCAGCAGCACTCTAACCTCCAATGAGCAGTTCTTC. The chain carries TRBV5-1 and TRBJ2-1; the D is unclear. Looked up from germline, CDR1 is SGHRS and CDR2 is YFSETQ. The CDR3 runs 13 residues. The V and J ends lost 4 bases and 6 bases respectively, with 11 bases between them.

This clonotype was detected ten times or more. CDR3 bases: TGTGCCAGCAGCAGACTAGCGCCTTACAATGAGCAGTTCTTC. The encoded protein is CASSRLAPYNEQFF. V is TRBV12-3 or TRBV12-4 and J is TRBJ2-1, with TRBD2 matching 8 bases. Trimming removed 6 bases from V and 4 bases from J; junction bases left unmatched: 5. The CDR3 totals 14 residues.

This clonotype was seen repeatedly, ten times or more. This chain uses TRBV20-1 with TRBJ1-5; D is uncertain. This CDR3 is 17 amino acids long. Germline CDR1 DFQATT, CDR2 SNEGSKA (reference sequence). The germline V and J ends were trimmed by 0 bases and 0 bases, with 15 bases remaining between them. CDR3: CSARDSRVLSSNQPQHF. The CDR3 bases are TGCAGTGCTAGAGATTCCCGGGTTTTGAGTAGCAATCAGCCCCAGCATTTT.